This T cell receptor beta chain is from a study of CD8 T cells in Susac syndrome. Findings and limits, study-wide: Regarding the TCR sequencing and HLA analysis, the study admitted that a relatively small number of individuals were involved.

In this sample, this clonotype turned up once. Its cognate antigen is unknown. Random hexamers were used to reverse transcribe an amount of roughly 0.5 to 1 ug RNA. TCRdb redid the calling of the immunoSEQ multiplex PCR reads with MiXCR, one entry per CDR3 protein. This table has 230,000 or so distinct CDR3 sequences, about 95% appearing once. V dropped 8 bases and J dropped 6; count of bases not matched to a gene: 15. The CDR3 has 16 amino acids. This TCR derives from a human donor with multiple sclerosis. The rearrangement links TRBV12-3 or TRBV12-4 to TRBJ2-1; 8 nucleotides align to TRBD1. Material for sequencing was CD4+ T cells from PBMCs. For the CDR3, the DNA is TGTGCCAGCCGGACAGGGCCACCTAATCGGGGCAATGAGCAGTTCTTC. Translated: CASRTGPPNRGNEQFF.